This TCR beta chain comes out of a study of sequential checkpoint blockade in melanoma. This CDR3 spans 14 amino acids. V was pared by 8 bases and J by 3 bases, with 4 bases of the junction left unmatched. Germline V gives CDR1 LNHDA, CDR2 SQIVND (reference sequence). Treatment noted: randomized to nivolumab then ipilimumab (arm A) or the reverse (arm B). The data were produced by immunoSEQ multiplex PCR, yet TCRdb's version contains in-frame clones alone and is incomplete. The repertoire includes thousands of clones, around 26% of them detected once, and more than 7.5% sits in the top ten. Sequenced material: tumor tissue (inferred from file names), taken from a patient given nivolumab and ipilimumab in sequence. The source of this sequence is a human donor with melanoma. The chain carries TRBV19 and TRBJ1-2; TRBD1 aligns across 12 bases. The CDR3 loop is CASAGTGGDYGYTF. DNA for the CDR3: TGTGCCAGTGCCGGGACAGGGGGCGACTATGGCTACACCTTC.